Listed below are T cell receptor beta chains from one sample, sequenced in a study of post-analysis software for immune sequencing data. Each CDR3 protein is one row after TCRdb ran MiXCR on the PCR reads. The sample includes roughly 600,000 distinct CDR3 sequences, around 40% seen only once; the top ten take 1.5% to 2%. What was sequenced was blood. These receptor sequences come from a girl aged 5-17 years with multiple sclerosis. Both conserved end residues are part of each CDR3. The D gene is left open where the match is weak. Clone size is not always given. Where it is, it says once, few, many or a class for expanded clones.

12,NA,TRBV29-1,TRBD1,TRBJ2-5,TGCAGCGCCGGACAGGGCCAAGAGACCCAGTACTTC,CSAGQGQETQYF
15,NA,TRBV6-2/TRBV6-3,TRBD2,TRBJ2-1,TGTGCCAGCAGTTACGGACTAGCGGGCCTAAATGAGCAGTTCTTC,CASSYGLAGLNEQFF
18,NA,TRBV10-3,TRBD2,TRBJ2-1,TGTGCCGTCAGTAGAAAGGGATCGGGCGGGGGGAAGTACAATGAGCAGTTCTTC,CAVSRKGSGGGKYNEQFF
15,once,TRBV7-9,NA,TRBJ2-2,TGTGCCAGCAGCCAAGGGGGGGTTGCTTCCGGGGAGCTGTTTTTT,CASSQGGVASGELFF
14,NA,TRBV14,NA,TRBJ2-1,TGTGCCAGCAGCCAAGAGACAGGATGGTACGAGCAGTTCTTC,CASSQETGWYEQFF
13,NA,TRBV12-3/TRBV12-4,NA,TRBJ1-1,TGTGCCAGCACCCTTCCGGTGGGGAAGGAAGCTTTCTTT,CASTLPVGKEAFF
16,NA,TRBV29-1,TRBD1,TRBJ2-3,TGCAGCGTTGACCCTACTGACAGGGCAAGCGCAGATACGCAGTATTTT,CSVDPTDRASADTQYF
11,NA,TRBV5-1,NA,TRBJ2-5,TGCGCCAGCAGCTTGGAAGGGGCCCAGTACTTC,CASSLEGAQYF
16,NA,TRBV5-1,TRBD1,TRBJ2-7,TGCGCCAGCAGCTTCTTTCAGGGGGCCTTCGAGGACGAGCAGTACTTC,CASSFFQGAFEDEQYF
14,many,TRBV12-3/TRBV12-4,NA,TRBJ2-3,TGTGCCAGCAGTCCCCGGGCCAGCACAGATACGCAGTATTTT,CASSPRASTDTQYF
12,NA,TRBV29-1,TRBD1,TRBJ1-2,TGCAGCGTTTTCAGGGGGCGCGGAGGCTACACCTTC,CSVFRGRGGYTF